This T cell receptor (beta chain) derives from a study of cytomegalovirus exposure and HLA in healthy donors. Per germline, CDR1 MGHRA and CDR2 YSYEKL. Trimming shortened V by 5 bases and J by 4 bases, and 15 bases separated the two germline ends. The CDR3 has 14 residues. Remarks on this clone: What it binds is not known.

These donors counted as nominally healthy when sampled, but unrecorded immune exposures were likely. The PCR employed 60 Vbeta primers together with 13 Jbeta primers. Sequenced by immunoSEQ multiplex PCR; TCRdb stores in-frame clones only, minus some. The sample has around 130,000 clones; about 81% are singletons. Study-level points and caveats: Sequencing likely generated an artifact that appeared as a cluster of highly shared sequence variants.

The chain has TRBV4-1 and TRBJ2-7, with D perhaps TRBD2 (6 bases). The clonotype was recovered from a woman in her thirties or forties in good health and CMV-seropositive. Sequenced sample: PBMCs. CDR3 in amino acids: CASSWDSMGYEQYF. The CDR3 DNA sequence: TGCGCCAGCAGCTGGGACTCAATGGGGTACGAGCAGTACTTC.